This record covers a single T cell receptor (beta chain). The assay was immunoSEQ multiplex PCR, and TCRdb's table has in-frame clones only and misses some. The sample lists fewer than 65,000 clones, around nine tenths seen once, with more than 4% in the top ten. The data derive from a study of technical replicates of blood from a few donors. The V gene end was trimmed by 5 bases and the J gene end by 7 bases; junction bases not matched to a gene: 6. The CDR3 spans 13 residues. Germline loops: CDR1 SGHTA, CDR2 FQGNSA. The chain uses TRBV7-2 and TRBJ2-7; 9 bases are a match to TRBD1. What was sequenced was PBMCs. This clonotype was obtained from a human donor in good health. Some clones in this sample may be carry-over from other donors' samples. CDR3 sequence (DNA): TGTGCCAGCAGCCAGGGACAGGGTGGGGAGCAGTACTTC. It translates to CASSQGQGGEQYF.